Listed below are T cell receptor beta chains from one sample, sequenced in a study of immune evolution from preneoplasia to lung adenocarcinoma. Data came from immunoSEQ multiplex PCR; TCRdb stores just in-frame clones and leaves some out. The data show about 6,300 clones, about four fifths seen once. Source material: FFPE adjacent normal lung tissue. The receptors were sampled from a donor of 70 years or more with lung adenocarcinoma. Each CDR3 is given with its conserved first and last residue. A D gene is named only where the DNA matches it firmly. The size entry is marked missing in some rows and otherwise reads once, few, many or a size class.

>TRBV27|once|TRBJ2-5|TRBD1
CASSSKGQIQETQYF
TGTGCCAGCAGTTCAAAGGGACAGATCCAAGAGACCCAGTACTTC
>TRBV19|-|TRBJ2-7|TRBD2
CASSNSGTRIYEQYF
TGTGCCAGTAGTAATAGCGGGACTCGGATATACGAGCAGTACTTC
>TRBV30|few|TRBJ1-3|-
CACPRGGSGNTIYF
TGTGCCTGTCCTCGTGGGGGCTCTGGAAACACCATATATTTT
>TRBV14|-|TRBJ1-1|-
CASSLQGNTEAFF
TGTGCCAGCAGCCTACAGGGGAACACTGAAGCTTTCTTT
>TRBV4-1|-|TRBJ2-1|-
CASSQGPGSSSYNEQFF
TGCGCCAGCAGCCAAGGCCCTGGGTCGAGCTCCTACAATGAGCAGTTCTTC
>TRBV5-4|once|TRBJ1-1|-
CASSLAPGLNTEAFF
TGTGCCAGCAGCTTGGCCCCGGGGCTGAACACTGAAGCTTTCTTT
>TRBV7-8|few|TRBJ2-1|TRBD2
CASSHRGLANNEQFF
TGTGCCAGCAGCCATAGGGGACTAGCCAACAATGAGCAGTTCTTC
>TRBV5-6|-|TRBJ2-5|-
CATRRGRETQYF
TGTGCGACCAGGAGGGGGCGAGAGACCCAGTACTTC
>TRBV6-1|-|TRBJ1-2|-
CASSEFGGRLYGYTF
TGTGCCAGCAGTGAATTTGGAGGCCGGCTCTATGGCTACACCTTC
>TRBV15|-|TRBJ2-5|-
CATSRDPAGETQYF
TGTGCCACCAGCAGAGATCCGGCGGGGGAGACCCAGTACTTC
>TRBV7-8|-|TRBJ1-2|-
CASGWESYTF
TGTGCCAGCGGCTGGGAAAGCTACACCTTC
>TRBV2|-|TRBJ2-7|-
CASRYQGNYYEQYF
TGTGCCAGCAGGTATCAGGGGAATTATTACGAGCAGTACTTC
>TRBV5-8|-|TRBJ1-3|-
CASSPGMAGNTIYF
TGTGCCAGCAGCCCTGGGATGGCTGGAAACACCATATATTTT
>TRBV5-5|-|TRBJ1-1|TRBD1
CASSLEGATEAFF
TGTGCCAGCAGCTTGGAGGGGGCCACTGAAGCTTTCTTT
>TRBV28|-|TRBJ2-7|TRBD1
CATYNPGQGNEQYF
TGTGCCACCTACAATCCGGGACAGGGAAACGAGCAGTACTTC
>TRBV7-9|-|TRBJ2-3|TRBD2
CASSPNQLAGDTQYF
TGTGCCAGCAGCCCTAACCAACTAGCGGGGGATACGCAGTATTTT
>TRBV9|medium-sized|TRBJ2-1|TRBD2
CASTRGDYTYNEQFF
TGTGCCAGCACACGTGGGGACTATACATACAATGAGCAGTTCTTC
>TRBV15|-|TRBJ1-2|-
CATSRQTNYGYTF
TGTGCCACCAGCAGACAGACTAACTATGGCTACACCTTC
>TRBV11-2|-|TRBJ2-5|TRBD2
CASSSHGLAGGGETQYF
TGTGCCAGCAGCTCCCACGGACTAGCGGGGGGAGGCGAGACCCAGTACTTC
>TRBV7-8|-|TRBJ1-2|-
CASSRSNNYGYTF
TGTGCCAGCAGCCGATCAAATAACTATGGCTACACCTTC
>TRBV5-4|-|TRBJ2-7|-
CASSLEQGPYEQYF
TGTGCCAGCAGCTTGGAACAGGGCCCCTACGAGCAGTACTTC
>TRBV9|medium-sized|TRBJ2-1|-
CASSAQGNSYNEQFF
TGTGCCAGCAGCGCTCAGGGGAATTCCTACAATGAGCAGTTCTTC
>TRBV5-6|-|TRBJ1-2|-
CASSFGGSYGYTF
TGTGCCAGCAGCTTCGGAGGATCTTATGGCTACACCTTC
>TRBV2|-|TRBJ2-5|-
CAGRIFGEETQYF
-
>TRBV6-4|-|TRBJ2-3|-
CASLLGGTDTQYF
TGTGCCAGCCTCCTTGGTGGCACAGATACGCAGTATTTT
>TRBV30|-|TRBJ1-4|-
CAWSRGERTTNEKLFF
TGTGCCTGGAGTCGGGGGGAGAGAACCACTAATGAAAAACTGTTTTTT
>TRBV9|-|TRBJ2-1|-
CASSRTVDNEQFF
TGTGCCAGCAGTCGGACGGTTGACAATGAGCAGTTCTTC
>TRBV9|once|TRBJ1-2|-
CASSVDGAARSGEYGYTF
TGTGCCAGCAGCGTAGACGGGGCAGCTAGAAGTGGGGAATATGGCTACACCTTC
>TRBV19|once|TRBJ2-7|TRBD1
CASSNWGQGVIGATEQYF
TGTGCCAGTAGTAACTGGGGACAGGGGGTTATCGGAGCGACCGAGCAGTACTTC
>TRBV15|medium-sized|TRBJ1-1|-
CATSISRGNTEAFF
TGTGCCACCAGCATCAGCCGGGGGAACACTGAAGCTTTCTTT
>TRBV10-2|-|TRBJ1-5|-
CASGSRGRNQPQHF
TGCGCCAGCGGCTCGAGGGGGAGGAATCAGCCCCAGCATTTT
>TRBV4-1|-|TRBJ2-5|TRBD2
CASSPHPTSGREETQYF
TGCGCCAGCTCTCCTCACCCGACTAGCGGGAGGGAAGAGACCCAGTACTTC
>TRBV9|-|TRBJ1-6|-
CASSTDSLGSLHF
TGTGCCAGCAGCACCGACTCCCTTGGGTCCCTCCACTTT
>TRBV29-1|-|TRBJ1-2|-
CSVDTGLVYGYTF
TGCAGCGTTGATACAGGGTTGGTCTATGGCTACACCTTC
>TRBV5-6|-|TRBJ2-5|TRBD2
CASSQNKRGWETQYF
TGTGCCAGCAGCCAAAATAAGCGGGGGTGGGAGACCCAGTACTTC
>TRBV15|once|TRBJ1-1|-
CATSRPLDRGGRAFF
TGTGCCACCAGCAGACCACTGGACCGTGGAGGTAGAGCTTTCTTT
>TRBV9|-|TRBJ2-3|-
CASSVVSATDTQYF
TGTGCCAGCAGCGTAGTGTCGGCCACAGATACGCAGTATTTT
>TRBV7-3|-|TRBJ2-7|TRBD1
CASSWGGQGLYEQYF
TGTGCCAGCAGCTGGGGGGGACAGGGGCTCTACGAGCAGTACTTC
>TRBV18|-|TRBJ1-2|-
CASSPQVSYGYTF
TGTGCCAGCTCACCACAGGTCAGCTATGGCTACACCTTC
>TRBV4-1|-|TRBJ2-1|TRBD2
CASSPRERGHNEQFF
TGCGCCAGCAGCCCTCGGGAGCGGGGGCACAATGAGCAGTTCTTC
>TRBV7-2|once|TRBJ1-1|TRBD1
CASSLVQGDEAFF
TGTGCCAGCAGCTTAGTCCAGGGGGATGAAGCTTTCTTT
>TRBV14|-|TRBJ1-1|-
CASSRLNEIGHTEAFF
TGTGCCAGCAGCCGATTAAACGAGATCGGGCACACTGAAGCTTTCTTT
>TRBV2|-|TRBJ2-7|-
CASRYQGSYYEQYF
TGTGCCAGCAGGTATCAGGGGAGTTATTACGAGCAGTACTTC
>TRBV7-2|-|TRBJ2-1|-
CASSSTGGPDEQFF
TGTGCCAGCAGCTCAACCGGGGGTCCAGATGAGCAGTTCTTC
>TRBV28|few|TRBJ1-2|TRBD1
CASSFPTGGHYGYTF
TGTGCCAGCAGTTTCCCTACAGGGGGACACTATGGCTACACCTTC
>TRBV7-6|-|TRBJ2-7|TRBD2
CASSLAGAYEQYF
TGTGCCAGCAGCTTGGCGGGGGCCTACGAGCAGTACTTC
>TRBV5-6|-|TRBJ2-7|TRBD2
CASTAVSGDYEQYF
TGTGCCAGCACTGCTGTTAGCGGGGACTACGAGCAGTACTTC
>TRBV7-9|-|TRBJ1-2|-
CASSQGAPGADYGYTF
TGTGCCAGCAGCCAAGGGGCCCCGGGGGCTGACTATGGCTACACCTTC
>TRBV6-4|few|TRBJ1-1|-
CASSPGPGGTEAFF
TGTGCCAGCAGTCCGGGACCGGGAGGTACTGAAGCTTTCTTT
>TRBV9|-|TRBJ2-3|TRBD1
CASATGAADTQYF
TGTGCCAGCGCTACAGGGGCTGCAGATACGCAGTATTTT
>TRBV30|few|TRBJ1-4|-
CAWRAGYSTNEKLFF
TGTGCCTGGAGGGCCGGGTATTCAACTAATGAAAAACTGTTTTTT
>TRBV7-9|-|TRBJ2-7|-
CASSFDSYEQYF
TGTGCCAGCAGCTTCGACAGCTACGAGCAGTACTTC
>TRBV25-1|few|TRBJ2-3|-
CASSEYEGYTDTQYF
TGTGCCAGCAGTGAATATGAGGGATACACAGATACGCAGTATTTT
>TRBV18|-|TRBJ1-1|-
CASQTPSGNTEAFF
TGTGCCAGCCAAACTCCATCGGGAAACACTGAAGCTTTCTTT
>TRBV18|-|TRBJ1-1|-
CASSPGAENTEAFF
TGTGCCAGCTCACCAGGGGCAGAGAACACTGAAGCTTTCTTT
>TRBV9|-|TRBJ2-3|TRBD2
CASSRGELAGYSTDTQYF
TGTGCCAGCAGCAGAGGGGAACTAGCGGGGTATAGCACAGATACGCAGTATTTT
>TRBV28|-|TRBJ1-5|-
CASSPTGGWQPQHF
TGTGCCAGCAGTCCGACAGGAGGGTGGCAGCCCCAGCATTTT
>TRBV11-2|-|TRBJ2-7|-
CASSLGNGGQYEQYF
TGTGCCAGCAGCTTAGGCAACGGGGGGCAGTACGAGCAGTACTTC
>TRBV6-6|-|TRBJ2-5|-
CASSYSIGTQETQYF
TGTGCCAGCAGTTACTCCATCGGAACCCAAGAGACCCAGTACTTC
>TRBV10-2|-|TRBJ2-5|TRBD2
CASRAGLAGAYQETQYF
TGCGCCAGCAGAGCGGGACTAGCGGGAGCCTACCAAGAGACCCAGTACTTC